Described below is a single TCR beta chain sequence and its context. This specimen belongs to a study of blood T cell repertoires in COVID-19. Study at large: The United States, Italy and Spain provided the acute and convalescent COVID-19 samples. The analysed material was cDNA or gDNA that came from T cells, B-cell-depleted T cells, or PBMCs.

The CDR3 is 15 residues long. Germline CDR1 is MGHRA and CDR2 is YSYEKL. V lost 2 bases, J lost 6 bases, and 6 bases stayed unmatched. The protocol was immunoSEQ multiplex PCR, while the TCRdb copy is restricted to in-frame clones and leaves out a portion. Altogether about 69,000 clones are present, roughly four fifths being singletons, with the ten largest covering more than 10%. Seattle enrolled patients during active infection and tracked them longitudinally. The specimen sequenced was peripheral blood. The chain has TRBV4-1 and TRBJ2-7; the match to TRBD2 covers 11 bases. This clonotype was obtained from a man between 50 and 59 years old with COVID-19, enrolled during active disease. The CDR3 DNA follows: TGCGCCAGCAGCCAACTTACTAGCGGGAGCTCCGAGCAGTACTTC. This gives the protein CASSQLTSGSSEQYF.